These T cell receptor beta chains were read from a single sample in a study of cytomegalovirus exposure and HLA in healthy donors. Using immunoSEQ multiplex PCR, the repertoire was profiled, and TCRdb retains in-frame clones only, with some absent. Altogether around 190,000 clones are present, 85% to 90% being singletons, with the ten largest covering about 1.7%. The sample taken for sequencing was PBMCs. The origin of the receptors is a young woman in good health and CMV-seronegative. Both conserved end residues are part of each CDR3. A D gene is named only where the DNA matches it firmly. Some rows mark clone size as missing; the rest say once, few, many or name a class of expanded clone.

J: TRBJ2-7; size: NA; V: TRBV4-2; D: TRBD1; CDR3: CASSQEWQGEYEQYF; DNA: TGTGCCAGCAGCCAAGAGTGGCAGGGGGAATACGAGCAGTACTTC
J: TRBJ1-2; size: NA; V: TRBV28; D: TRBD1; CDR3: CASSPPGQQNYGYTF; DNA: TGTGCCAGCAGCCCTCCGGGACAGCAGAACTATGGCTACACCTTC
J: TRBJ2-1; size: NA; V: TRBV5-8; D: NA; CDR3: CASSFPGTRSYNEQFF; DNA: TGTGCCAGCAGCTTCCCCGGGACACGGTCCTACAATGAGCAGTTCTTC
J: TRBJ1-5; size: NA; V: TRBV25-1; D: NA; CDR3: CASSLRGFNQPQHF; DNA: TGTGCCAGCAGTCTCCGCGGGTTCAATCAGCCCCAGCATTTT
J: TRBJ1-5; size: once; V: TRBV28; D: NA; CDR3: CASSPLGAGKERQPQHF; DNA: TGTGCCAGCAGTCCCCTTGGGGCAGGGAAGGAACGTCAGCCCCAGCATTTT
J: TRBJ2-1; size: NA; V: TRBV4-1; D: NA; CDR3: CASSVGGGNEQFF; DNA: TGCGCCAGCAGCGTAGGGGGTGGGAATGAGCAGTTCTTC
J: TRBJ2-1; size: NA; V: TRBV19; D: NA; CDR3: CASSISGSGRNEQFF; DNA: TGTGCCAGTAGTATTTCCGGGAGTGGGCGCAATGAGCAGTTCTTC
J: TRBJ2-2; size: NA; V: TRBV6-5; D: NA; CDR3: CASSYRTGELFF; DNA: TGTGCCAGCAGTTACCGGACCGGGGAGCTGTTTTTT
J: TRBJ2-1; size: few; V: TRBV27; D: TRBD2; CDR3: CASSSGLAGYNEQFF; DNA: TGTGCCAGCAGTTCGGGACTAGCGGGATACAATGAGCAGTTCTTC
J: TRBJ2-7; size: NA; V: TRBV7-2; D: TRBD2; CDR3: CASSNPWRELDEQYF; DNA: TGTGCCAGCAGTAACCCTTGGCGGGAGCTTGACGAGCAGTACTTC
J: TRBJ2-1; size: NA; V: TRBV5-1; D: NA; CDR3: CASSRTLDEQFF; DNA: TGCGCCAGCAGCCGGACTCTTGATGAGCAGTTCTTC
J: TRBJ2-1; size: once; V: TRBV11-3; D: TRBD1; CDR3: CASSPTGEHNEQFF; DNA: TGTGCCAGCAGCCCGACAGGGGAACACAATGAGCAGTTCTTC
J: TRBJ2-6; size: NA; V: TRBV7-6; D: NA; CDR3: CASSLASGIPPGANVLTF; DNA: TGTGCCAGCAGCTTAGCTAGCGGAATACCCCCAGGGGCCAACGTCCTGACTTTC
J: TRBJ2-7; size: NA; V: TRBV6-1; D: NA; CDR3: CASSAELAYEQYF; DNA: TGTGCCAGCAGTGCCGAACTAGCCTACGAGCAGTACTTC
J: TRBJ2-1; size: NA; V: TRBV5-1; D: TRBD2; CDR3: CARLLGLAAREEQFF; DNA: TGCGCCAGGTTGTTGGGACTAGCGGCCAGGGAGGAGCAGTTCTTC
J: TRBJ1-5; size: NA; V: TRBV6-5; D: TRBD1; CDR3: CASSSWTGQPQHF; DNA: TGTGCCAGCAGTTCCTGGACAGGGCAGCCCCAGCATTTT
J: TRBJ1-6; size: NA; V: TRBV19; D: TRBD1; CDR3: CASSMVLTGVYNSPLHF; DNA: TGTGCCAGTAGTATGGTACTGACAGGGGTATATAATTCACCCCTCCACTTT
J: TRBJ2-7; size: once; V: TRBV27; D: TRBD1; CDR3: CASSLGTEYEQYF; DNA: TGTGCCAGCAGTTTAGGGACAGAGTACGAGCAGTACTTC
J: TRBJ2-7; size: NA; V: TRBV6-1; D: NA; CDR3: CASRVTGGNEQYF; DNA: TGTGCCAGCAGGGTGACGGGGGGCAACGAGCAGTACTTC
J: TRBJ2-7; size: NA; V: TRBV6-5; D: TRBD2; CDR3: CATRGLAGDEQYF; DNA: TGTGCCACCCGGGGACTAGCGGGTGATGAGCAGTACTTC
J: TRBJ2-2; size: NA; V: TRBV19; D: NA; CDR3: CASSLRQLNTGELFF; DNA: TGTGCCAGTAGTCTCCGACAGCTGAACACCGGGGAGCTGTTTTTT
J: TRBJ2-5; size: NA; V: TRBV28; D: NA; CDR3: CASSSTKGGVRRQETQYF; DNA: TGTGCCAGCAGTTCCACCAAGGGGGGGGTCCGACGGCAAGAGACCCAGTACTTC
J: TRBJ1-4; size: NA; V: TRBV9; D: TRBD1; CDR3: CASSPGDRGNEKLFF; DNA: TGTGCCAGCAGCCCGGGAGACAGGGGTAATGAAAAACTGTTTTTT
J: TRBJ1-2; size: NA; V: TRBV19; D: NA; CDR3: CASSTSYGGGGYTF; DNA: TGTGCCAGTAGTACCTCCTACGGGGGGGGAGGCTACACCTTC
J: TRBJ1-2; size: NA; V: TRBV7-9; D: NA; CDR3: CSSSLDIPLSGLHYGYTF; DNA: TGTTCCAGCAGCTTGGATATCCCCCTTTCAGGTCTTCACTATGGCTACACCTTC
J: TRBJ2-1; size: NA; V: TRBV9; D: NA; CDR3: CASSPRERMSSYNEQFF; DNA: TGTGCCAGCAGCCCTCGGGAGAGAATGAGCTCGTACAATGAGCAGTTCTTC
J: TRBJ1-2; size: NA; V: TRBV5-8; D: NA; CDR3: CASSRRGGASNYGYTF; DNA: TGTGCCAGCAGCCGACGGGGGGGAGCCTCTAACTATGGCTACACCTTC
J: TRBJ2-5; size: NA; V: TRBV29-1; D: TRBD2; CDR3: CSVALVAGPQETQYF; DNA: TGCAGCGTTGCTTTAGTAGCGGGGCCTCAAGAGACCCAGTACTTC
J: TRBJ2-7; size: NA; V: TRBV2; D: NA; CDR3: CASSEVGPLSYEQYF; DNA: TGTGCCAGCAGTGAAGTGGGGCCGCTCTCCTACGAGCAGTACTTC
J: TRBJ1-5; size: NA; V: TRBV18; D: NA; CDR3: CASSNGGFGNQPQHF; DNA: TGTGCCAGCTCAAACGGGGGATTCGGCAATCAGCCCCAGCATTTT
J: TRBJ2-1; size: NA; V: TRBV29-1; D: NA; CDR3: CSVDGTGFAGGLNEQFF; DNA: TGCAGCGTTGACGGGACAGGGTTCGCGGGAGGACTCAATGAGCAGTTCTTC
J: TRBJ2-3; size: NA; V: TRBV5-1; D: TRBD2; CDR3: CASSFYGLAGGPGTDTQYF; DNA: TGCGCCAGCAGCTTTTACGGACTAGCGGGAGGGCCCGGCACAGATACGCAGTATTTT
J: TRBJ2-5; size: few; V: TRBV4-3; D: NA; CDR3: CASSQEGPGEGAETQYF; DNA: TGCGCCAGCAGCCAAGAAGGGCCGGGAGAGGGGGCAGAGACCCAGTACTTC
J: TRBJ2-7; size: NA; V: TRBV7-9; D: TRBD2; CDR3: CASSQGTSSFYEQYF; DNA: TGTGCCAGCAGCCAAGGGACTAGCTCTTTCTACGAGCAGTACTTC
J: TRBJ2-7; size: NA; V: TRBV5-1; D: NA; CDR3: CASSLEGHSSYEQYF; DNA: TGCGCCAGCAGCTTGGAAGGACACAGCTCCTACGAGCAGTACTTC
J: TRBJ2-3; size: NA; V: TRBV30; D: NA; CDR3: CAWGRRGPDTQYF; DNA: TGTGCCTGGGGGAGGAGGGGACCAGATACGCAGTATTTT
J: TRBJ1-5; size: NA; V: TRBV19; D: NA; CDR3: CASSILGGGNQPQHF; DNA: TGTGCCAGTAGTATCCTCGGGGGTGGCAATCAGCCCCAGCATTTT
J: TRBJ1-2; size: NA; V: TRBV10-2; D: NA; CDR3: CASMGGGQGWYGYTF; DNA: TGCGCCAGCATGGGAGGTGGACAAGGGTGGTATGGCTACACCTTC
J: TRBJ2-3; size: NA; V: TRBV7-2; D: NA; CDR3: CASSSQQADTQYF; DNA: TGTGCCAGCAGCTCCCAGCAGGCAGATACGCAGTATTTT
J: TRBJ1-2; size: NA; V: TRBV6-5; D: NA; CDR3: CASSYVSGDGYTF; DNA: TGTGCCAGCAGTTACGTCTCAGGGGATGGCTACACCTTC
J: TRBJ2-5; size: NA; V: TRBV6-5; D: NA; CDR3: CASSYRVSRGETQYF; DNA: TGTGCCAGCAGTTACCGCGTATCCCGGGGGGAGACCCAGTACTTC
J: TRBJ2-4; size: once; V: TRBV7-9; D: TRBD1; CDR3: CASSQQGNKNIQYF; DNA: TGTGCCAGCAGTCAACAGGGGAATAAAAACATTCAGTACTTC